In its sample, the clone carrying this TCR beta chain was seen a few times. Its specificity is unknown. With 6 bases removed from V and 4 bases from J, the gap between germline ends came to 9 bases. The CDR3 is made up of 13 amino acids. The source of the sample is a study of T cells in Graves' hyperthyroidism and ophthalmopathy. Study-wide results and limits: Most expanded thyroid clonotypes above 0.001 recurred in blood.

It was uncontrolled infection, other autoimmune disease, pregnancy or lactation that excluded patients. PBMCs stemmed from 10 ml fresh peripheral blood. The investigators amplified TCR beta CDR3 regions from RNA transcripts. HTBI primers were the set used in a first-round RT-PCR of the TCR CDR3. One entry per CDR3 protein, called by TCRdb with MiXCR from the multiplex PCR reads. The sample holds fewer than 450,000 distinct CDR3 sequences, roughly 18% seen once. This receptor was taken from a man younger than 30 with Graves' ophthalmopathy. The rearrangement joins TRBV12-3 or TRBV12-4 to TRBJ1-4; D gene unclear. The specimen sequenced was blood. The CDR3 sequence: CASRGNRNEKLFF. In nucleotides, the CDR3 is TGTGCCAGCAGGGGGAACCGTAATGAAAAACTGTTTTTT.